These 12 T cell receptor beta chains share one sample of origin, sequenced in a study of blood T cell repertoires in COVID-19. Repertoires were generated with immunoSEQ multiplex PCR, while TCRdb's copy carries only in-frame clones and drops some. Of 360,000 or so clones in the sample, around 83% were seen once. Sequencing used PBMCs or T cells enriched from blood (not recorded which). All receptors come from a woman aged 45-65 years who had recovered from COVID-19.

The CDR3 loop is CASSQTGVSQPQHF. The CDR3 DNA reads TGTGCCAGCAGCCAGACAGGGGTAAGTCAGCCCCAGCATTTT. This chain uses TRBV25-1 with TRBJ1-5; 8 bases agree with TRBD1. In germline, CDR1 is MGHDK, CDR2 SYGVNS. The CDR3 spans 14 residues. J lost 6 bases, V lost 6 bases, and 7 bases had no gene match.

Of note for this clone: This CDR3 is also generated by other DNA sequences in the sample. The rearrangement links TRBV12-3 or TRBV12-4 to TRBJ1-2, with D perhaps matching TRBD1 (6 bases). CDR3 length equals 12 residues. The V and J ends lost 6 bases and 5 bases respectively, with 10 bases between them. The CDR3 sequence: CASSRTGYGYTF. The CDR3, as DNA: TGTGCCAGCAGCCGTACAGGGTATGGCTACACCTTC.

The chain joins TRBV19 to TRBJ2-3; 11 positions agree with TRBD2. The CDR3 sequence is 14 residues long. Trimming at V came to 9 bases and at J to 5 bases, leaving 7 bases not matched to a gene. From germline, CDR1 is LNHDA and CDR2 SQIVND (reference sequence). Here the CDR3 reads CASCSGGAKDTQYF. In DNA form, the CDR3 reads TGTGCCAGCTGTAGCGGGGGGGCGAAAGATACGCAGTATTTT. Supplemented by reference TRBV19 and TRBJ2-3, the full variable domain reads DGGITQSPKYLFRKEGQNVTLSCEQNLNHDAMYWYRQDPGQGLRLIYYSQIVNDFQKGDIAEGYSVSREKKESFPLTVTSAQKNPTAFYLCASCSGGAKDTQYFGPGTRLTVL.

V is TRBV27 and J is TRBJ1-2, with D hard to call. The germline gives CDR1 MNHEY, CDR2 SMNVEV (reference sequence). V lost 0 bases, J lost 5 bases, and 10 bases lay in between. CDR3 length: 14 residues. The CDR3 nucleotides read TGTGCCAGCAGTTTATCTGGGCAGACGTATGGCTACACCTTC. Translating it yields CASSLSGQTYGYTF.

This clone was seen a single time. The CDR3 loop reads CASSPLKTGGLYTF. CDR3 coding DNA: TGTGCCAGCAGCCCCCTCAAGACAGGGGGACTCTACACCTTC. This chain links TRBV5-7 with TRBJ1-2; 9 nucleotides line up with TRBD1. TRBV5-7 is an open reading frame whose function is uncertain. This CDR3 spans 14 amino acids. Losses at the gene ends were 4 bases for V and 10 bases for J; bases not matched to a gene: 11.

The chain joins TRBV7-8 to TRBJ2-2; 13 nucleotides agree with TRBD2. V shed 4 bases, J shed 5 bases, and the junction held 1 base outside the gene matches. The CDR3 extends over 15 amino acids. CDR1 SGHVS and CDR2 FQNEAQ come from the germline V gene. Written as DNA, the CDR3 is TGTGCCAGCAGCTGGGGACTAGCGGGAACCGGGGAGCTGTTTTTT. It codes for CASSWGLAGTGELFF.

The V gene is TRBV9, the J gene TRBJ2-1; D perhaps matches TRBD2 (5 bases). There are 15 residues in the CDR3. The V and J ends lost 0 bases and 1 base respectively, with 8 bases between them. Germline V gene lookup returns CDR1 SGDLS and CDR2 YYNGEE. CDR3 bases: TGTGCCAGCAGCGTAGTCGAGGGATCCTACAATGAGCAGTTCTTC. Encoded protein: CASSVVEGSYNEQFF.

This clone has only a few counts. The CDR3 loop is CASRSGAYGYTF. DNA for the CDR3: TGTGCCAGCAGGTCGGGAGCTTATGGCTACACCTTC. This rearrangement joins TRBV28 to TRBJ1-2; D uncertain. Trimming shortened V by 6 bases and J by 5 bases, and 10 bases separated the two germline ends. Germline V gene sequence: CDR1 MDHEN, CDR2 SYDVKM. The CDR3 length is 12 residues.

This chain connects TRBV3-1 (or the pseudogene TRBV3-2) to TRBJ2-7, with D perhaps TRBD2 (5 bases). In germline, CDR1 is LGHDT, CDR2 YNNKEL (reference sequence). The CDR3 contains 17 residues. V lost 1 base and J 0 bases, leaving 16 bases between the germline ends. DNA for the CDR3: TGTGCCAGCAGCCAAGCCGCCCAGCGGCCGGGCTCCTACGAGCAGTACTTC. Amino acid sequence: CASSQAAQRPGSYEQYF.

V and J are TRBV6-5 and TRBJ1-2; possible D gene TRBD1, 6 bases. The CDR3 sequence is 14 residues long. The germline V gene has CDR1 MNHEY and CDR2 SVGAGI. V shed 5 bases and J shed 3 bases, with 13 bases lying between them. In DNA, the CDR3 is TGTGCCAGCAGTCCCAGGGGCGCCGACTATGGCTACACCTTC. Translation: CASSPRGADYGYTF.

The V gene is TRBV6-5, the J gene TRBJ1-6; the match to TRBD1 covers 9 bases. CDR1 is MNHEY, CDR2 SVGAGI, per germline. After removal of 6 bases from V and 9 bases from J, the junction contained 9 bases not matched to a gene. This CDR3 is built from 15 residues. CDR3 region: CASRKTGGTGSPLHF. For the CDR3, the DNA is TGTGCCAGCAGAAAAACAGGGGGCACTGGTTCACCCCTCCACTTT.

This clone occurred once. The chain combines TRBV5-1 with TRBJ2-7; a possible D gene is TRBD1 (5 bases). The CDR3 contains 15 residues. Between the trimmed V and J ends, which lost 0 bases and 6 bases, there was a span of 16 bases. Germline CDR1 reads SGHRS; CDR2 reads YFSETQ. CDR3 loop: CASSLDSRVLGEQYF. CDR3 nucleotide sequence: TGCGCCAGCAGCTTGGATTCCAGGGTGTTAGGCGAGCAGTACTTC.